This T cell receptor (beta chain) was obtained from a study of graft-versus-host responses after intestinal transplantation (dated by TCRdb to the early 2020s). Describing the broader study: The transplants that recipients received were multivisceral, liver-intestinal, or isolated intestinal. Anti-thymocyte globulin induction was given to all recipients, followed by maintenance tacrolimus and steroids for around three years. After intestinal transplantation, graft-versus-host and host-versus-graft alloreactive T cell clones in the graft, circulation and bone marrow were tracked using bulk TCR-beta CDR3 sequencing. To identify alloreactive clones, pre-transplant mixed lymphocyte reaction products were sequenced and compared with unstimulated pre-transplant donor and recipient T cells. The cohort enrolled under 30 intestinal transplant recipients, one of whom was a retransplant, and a few patients without pretransplant specimens were excluded. A peak of at least 4% donor T cells among recipient peripheral blood mononuclear cells was the definition used for donor T cell macrochimerism. Instead of going to the commercial service, samples from a few later patients were sequenced in-house on an Illumina MiSeq and processed with MiXCR.

Reading from cysteine to phenylalanine, the CDR3 counts 13 amino acids. Of all the DNA, just the CDR3 is kept, 39 bases in frame from base 1. Deletion took 2 bases off V and 3 bases off J, with a span of 8 bases between the germline ends. For CDR1 and CDR2, the germline V gene lists SGHRS and YFSETQ. Library method: the immunoSEQ multiplex PCR assay. For most patients, genomic DNA was isolated with the Qiagen DNeasy Blood and Tissue Kit and shipped frozen to Adaptive Biotechnologies for TCR sequencing. High-throughput TCR-beta CDR3 sequencing of genomic DNA from most patients was performed by Adaptive Biotechnologies. The authors' pipeline ran thus. Adaptive's ImmunoSEQ software was the source of the TCR sequencing data for 15 to 20 patients, while a few other patients were processed with MiXCR and VDJtools. To correct CD4 versus CD8 sorting errors, any sequence found in both subsets at a frequency ratio below 5:1 was removed. Because the origin of CDR3 nucleotide sequences shared between donor and recipient could not be assigned, those sequences were removed. Alloreactive clones required at least 2-fold expansion over unstimulated cells and minimum CFSE-low frequency of 0.002% (template counts) or 0.001% (read counts). Clones were considered mappable if detected in sequenced pre-transplant spleen, lymph node, or MLR CFSE-low populations of the donor or recipient. Cumulative frequency of alloreactive clones was calculated as a percentage of all sequences weighted by copy number. TCRdb provides this immuneACCESS table in a form limited to in-frame rearrangements. Some clones are lacking; in checked studies, under half of them reflect an unresolved V gene, and why the rest are absent is not known. V, J and clone size are those of that table, while D and trimming were read from the DNA. In all, the sample holds about 8,600 clones, and 30% to 40% of those were seen once. About 5% of the sample lies in the top ten.

As for this clone: It has no much larger one-base neighbor in the sample; base qualities were not kept.

The paper's findings and limits, for the study overall: GvH clones turned up in recipient bone marrow, with some appearing earlier in ileal mucosa or blood, a pattern consistent with an intestinal mucosal origin. The relatively low number and heterogeneity of intestinal transplant patients limited the conclusions. Early after transplant, peak levels of circulating GvH clones were found to be associated with declines in HvG clones. High GvH to HvG T cell clonal ratios were observed in the allografts of patients with donor T cell macrochimerism.

Per the publication, the time point label means: cells obtained before transplantation from donor or recipient. In mixed lymphocyte reactions, some 200,000 CFSE-labeled pre-transplant responders were plated with some 200,000 irradiated violet-dye-labeled stimulators and cultured for 6 days. After the mixed lymphocyte reaction, proliferating CD3+CD4+CFSE-low and CD3+CD8+CFSE-low responder cells were FACS-sorted on a BD Influx sorter. The chain was built from TRBV5-1 and TRBJ2-5, and TRBD2 may be the D gene, going by 5 matching bases. The material sequenced was alloreactive CD4+ T cells from a mixed lymphocyte reaction culture, taken before intestinal transplant. The sample's cell subset or site, from its label and the paper: CFSE-low proliferating T cells sorted from approximately 6-day pre-transplant mixed lymphocyte reaction (GvH or HvG direction). The source is a human patient who received an intestinal transplant. The encoded CDR3 is CASSFDGKETQYF. The bases are TGCGCCAGCAGCTTCGACGGGAAAGAGACCCAGTACTTC.